A selection of T cell receptor beta chains follows, all from one sample in a study of T cell changes during pregnancy in multiple sclerosis. This table comes from immunoSEQ multiplex PCR, and its TCRdb copy is limited to in-frame clones, with some not included. The sample contains fewer than 100,000 clones, about 92% of which appear only once. The source material was peripheral blood, sampled after pregnancy. The receptors here all came from a female donor in good health, enrolled as a control in a pregnancy study. Both conserved end residues are part of each CDR3. A D gene is named only where the DNA matches it firmly. Part of the rows lack a size; the others show once, few, many or a class for expanded clones.

>TRBJ2-7|TRBV10-3|once|TRBD1
CAISDRSQGARDHEQYF
TGTGCCATCAGTGACCGTTCGCAGGGGGCGAGGGACCACGAGCAGTACTTC
>TRBJ2-2|TRBV5-1|-|TRBD2
CASSSGLAGGPATGELFF
TGCGCCAGCAGCTCCGGACTAGCGGGAGGGCCGGCCACCGGGGAGCTGTTTTTT
>TRBJ2-5|TRBV5-1|-|TRBD2
CASSWPRTSGDPGETQYF
TGCGCCAGCAGCTGGCCCAGGACTAGCGGGGACCCCGGGGAGACCCAGTACTTC
>TRBJ2-1|TRBV6-1|-|TRBD2
CASSDGIAGVGNEQFF
TGTGCCAGCAGTGATGGGATAGCGGGAGTTGGGAATGAGCAGTTCTTC
>TRBJ2-7|TRBV2|-|-
CASGSDGHYEQYF
TGTGCCAGCGGTTCGGACGGACACTACGAGCAGTACTTC
>TRBJ2-3|TRBV9|once|TRBD2
CASSVVGGVTDTQYF
TGTGCCAGCAGCGTAGTTGGGGGGGTCACAGATACGCAGTATTTT
>TRBJ1-1|TRBV19|-|-
CASSPGLYTNTEAFF
TGTGCCAGTAGCCCGGGGTTGTACACGAACACTGAAGCTTTCTTT
>TRBJ2-1|TRBV28|once|TRBD2
CASSKGLAGGNEQFF
TGTGCCAGCAGCAAGGGACTAGCGGGAGGCAATGAGCAGTTCTTC
>TRBJ2-7|TRBV12-5|-|-
CASGLGAYEQYF
TGTGCTAGTGGTTTAGGGGCCTACGAGCAGTACTTC
>TRBJ2-2|TRBV18|-|TRBD1
CASSPFETGGTGELFF
TGTGCCAGCTCACCCTTCGAGACAGGGGGAACCGGGGAGCTGTTTTTT
>TRBJ2-3|TRBV28|-|TRBD2
CASSATLAGEARNTQYF
TGTGCCAGCAGTGCCACACTAGCGGGAGAAGCTCGCAATACGCAGTATTTT
>TRBJ2-1|TRBV29-1|-|TRBD1
CSGRGPHNEQFF
TGCAGCGGCAGGGGGCCCCACAATGAGCAGTTCTTC
>TRBJ2-7|TRBV4-2|-|TRBD1
CASSQDRAGGFEEQYF
TGTGCCAGCAGCCAAGATAGGGCAGGGGGCTTCGAGGAGCAGTACTTC
>TRBJ2-7|TRBV5-1|-|TRBD2
CASSIGTSGESYEQYF
TGCGCCAGCAGCATTGGAACTAGCGGAGAATCCTACGAGCAGTACTTC
>TRBJ2-7|TRBV7-9|-|TRBD1
CASSSTGTGFGQYF
TGTGCCAGCAGCTCCACCGGGACAGGGTTCGGGCAGTACTTC
>TRBJ2-1|TRBV5-1|-|TRBD2
CASRKGTSGRVDEQFF
TGCGCCAGCAGAAAAGGGACTAGCGGGAGGGTGGATGAGCAGTTCTTC
>TRBJ2-3|TRBV4-3|-|TRBD1
CASSQALQGTDTQYF
TGCGCCAGCAGCCAAGCACTACAGGGGACAGATACGCAGTATTTT
>TRBJ1-1|TRBV6-6|-|-
CASSYSEKEAFF
TGTGCCAGCAGTTACAGTGAGAAAGAAGCTTTCTTT
>TRBJ1-1|TRBV9|-|TRBD1
CASSVGTGAGNTEAFF
TGTGCCAGCAGCGTTGGGACAGGAGCAGGGAACACTGAAGCTTTCTTT
>TRBJ2-7|TRBV11-1|-|TRBD1
CASRRDRGNYEQYF
TGTGCCAGCAGGCGGGACAGGGGAAACTACGAGCAGTACTTC
>TRBJ2-3|TRBV6-5|-|TRBD1
CASKTQGTDTQYF
TGTGCCAGCAAAACACAGGGGACAGATACGCAGTATTTT
>TRBJ2-5|TRBV6-1|-|-
CASSRDGTHQETQYF
TGTGCCAGCAGTCGAGATGGGACACACCAAGAGACCCAGTACTTC
>TRBJ2-2|TRBV18|-|TRBD1
CASSRDRVNTGELFF
TGTGCCAGCTCACGCGACAGGGTGAACACCGGGGAGCTGTTTTTT
>TRBJ2-5|TRBV5-1|-|TRBD1
CASFRGTFSQETQYF
TGCGCCAGCTTCAGGGGGACATTTAGTCAAGAGACCCAGTACTTC
>TRBJ2-1|TRBV7-9|-|-
CASSLISNEQFF
TGTGCCAGCAGCTTAATATCGAATGAGCAGTTCTTC
>TRBJ2-1|TRBV7-3|-|-
CASSSTGAVAYNEQFF
TGTGCCAGCAGCTCGACGGGAGCGGTCGCCTACAATGAGCAGTTCTTC
>TRBJ2-3|TRBV9|-|TRBD2
CASSAAGGLADTQYF
TGTGCCAGCAGCGCCGCGGGGGGCCTCGCAGATACGCAGTATTTT
>TRBJ1-1|TRBV27|-|TRBD1
CASSLVNAQGAMGKRCGAFF
TGTGCCAGCAGTTTAGTGAACGCACAGGGGGCGATGGGTAAACGGTGTGGAGCTTTCTTT
>TRBJ1-1|TRBV27|-|-
CASRAGFSGTEAFF
TGTGCCAGCAGAGCAGGGTTTTCGGGTACTGAAGCTTTCTTT
>TRBJ2-6|TRBV4-2|-|-
CASSQEPLAGTGANVLTF
TGTGCCAGCAGCCAAGAGCCCCTCGCGGGGACTGGGGCCAACGTCCTGACTTTC
>TRBJ2-7|TRBV28|-|TRBD2
CASSPHPQAGGPYEQYF
TGTGCCAGCAGTCCACACCCTCAAGCGGGAGGGCCCTACGAGCAGTACTTC
>TRBJ1-6|TRBV14|-|-
CASSPLLSRRGTTYNSPLHF
TGTGCCAGCAGCCCCCTTTTGTCTCGCCGGGGGACGACCTATAATTCACCCCTCCACTTT
>TRBJ2-1|TRBV6-5|-|TRBD2
CATIAGGGNEQFF
TGTGCCACAATAGCGGGAGGGGGGAATGAGCAGTTCTTC
>TRBJ2-1|TRBV6-4|many|TRBD2
CASSETSGDYNEQFF
TGTGCCAGCAGTGAAACTAGCGGGGACTACAATGAGCAGTTCTTC
>TRBJ2-7|TRBV7-2|-|TRBD2
CASSPILAVSSYEQYF
TGTGCCAGCAGCCCTATACTAGCGGTTAGCTCCTACGAGCAGTACTTC
>TRBJ2-7|TRBV11-3|-|-
CASSRSAAVNEQYF
TGTGCCAGCAGCAGATCGGCAGCGGTCAACGAGCAGTACTTC
>TRBJ2-7|TRBV2|-|-
CASRLAQGRYYEQYF
TGTGCCAGCAGACTTGCCCAGGGCCGATACTACGAGCAGTACTTC
>TRBJ2-1|TRBV5-6|-|-
CASSIAPGDLGNEQFF
TGTGCCAGCAGCATAGCCCCGGGAGATTTGGGGAATGAGCAGTTCTTC
>TRBJ2-7|TRBV28|-|TRBD1
CASRPPGTGAYEQYF
TGTGCCAGCAGGCCCCCCGGGACAGGAGCCTACGAGCAGTACTTC
>TRBJ1-4|TRBV18|-|-
CASSPRDATNEKLFF
TGTGCCAGCTCACCGCGGGATGCAACTAATGAAAAACTGTTTTTT
>TRBJ2-6|TRBV30|-|-
CAWSPGGSGANVLTF
TGTGCCTGGAGTCCTGGGGGGTCTGGGGCCAACGTCCTGACTTTC
>TRBJ2-1|TRBV27|-|TRBD2
CASSNGAGASYNEQFF
TGTGCCAGCAGTAATGGAGCGGGAGCCTCCTACAATGAGCAGTTCTTC
>TRBJ2-5|TRBV2|-|TRBD2
CASGGGSGETQYF
TGTGCCAGCGGGGGAGGGTCCGGGGAGACCCAGTACTTC
>TRBJ2-7|TRBV7-2|-|TRBD2
CASSQTGTSSYEQYF
TGTGCCAGCAGCCAGACCGGGACTAGCTCCTACGAGCAGTACTTC
>TRBJ1-6|TRBV7-2|-|TRBD1
CASSPGQGDNSPLHF
TGTGCCAGCAGCCCTGGACAGGGTGATAATTCACCCCTCCACTTT
>TRBJ2-1|TRBV4-2|-|TRBD2
CASSQAPATSGDNEQFF
TGTGCCAGCAGCCAAGCCCCCGCGACTAGCGGTGACAATGAGCAGTTCTTC